This T cell receptor beta chain was sequenced for a study of T cell responses to AZD1222 COVID-19 vaccine. The length of the CDR3 is 13 residues. Unmatched junction bases numbered 6, after V lost 5 bases and J lost 5 bases. Looked up from germline, CDR1 is SEHNR and CDR2 is FQNEAQ (reference sequence). This clone was seen a single time. Generated by immunoSEQ multiplex PCR, the TCRdb table keeps only in-frame clones and is missing some. The data contain more than 150,000 clones, 80% to 95% of them singletons. Sequenced here: peripheral blood, sampled 28 days after the second AZD1222 dose. The receptor's source is an adult who received the AZD1222 COVID-19 vaccine. The rearrangement joins TRBV7-9 to TRBJ2-7; 7 bases agree with TRBD2. CDR3 sequence: CASSPSAGDEQYF. CDR3 bases: TGTGCCAGCAGCCCCTCCGCGGGGGACGAGCAGTACTTC. The full variable domain, its missing parts supplied by reference TRBV7-9 and TRBJ2-7, is DTGVSQNPRHKITKRGQNVTFRCDPISEHNRLYWYRQTLGQGPEFLTYFQNEAQLEKSRLLSDRFSAERPKGSFSTLEIQRTEQGDSAMYLCASSPSAGDEQYFGPGTRLTVT.